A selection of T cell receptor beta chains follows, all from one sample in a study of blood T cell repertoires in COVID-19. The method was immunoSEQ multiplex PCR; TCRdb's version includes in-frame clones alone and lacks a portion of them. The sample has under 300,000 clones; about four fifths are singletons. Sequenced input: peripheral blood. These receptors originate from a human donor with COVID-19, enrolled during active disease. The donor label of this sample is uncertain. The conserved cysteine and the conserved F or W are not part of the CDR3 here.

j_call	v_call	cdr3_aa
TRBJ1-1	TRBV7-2	ASSPNRVNTEAF
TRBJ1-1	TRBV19	ASRGQENTEAF
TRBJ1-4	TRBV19	ASSSYRGLTNEKLF
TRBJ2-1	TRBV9	ASSTGTVSYNEQF
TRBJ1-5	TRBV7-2	ASRLGQGAGQPQH
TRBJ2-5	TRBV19	ASSRGLAGVKETQY
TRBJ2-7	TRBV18	ASSDRGTGSYEQY
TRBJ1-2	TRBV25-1	ASSRGQGFLGGYT
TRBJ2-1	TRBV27	ASSPDRASSYNEQF
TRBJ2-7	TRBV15	ATSRVGDSSYEQY
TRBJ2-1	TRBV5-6	ASSSGQFGGNEQF
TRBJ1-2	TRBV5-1	ASSLEGVRPVDGYT
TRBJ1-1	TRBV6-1	ASSFGDRGFTEAF
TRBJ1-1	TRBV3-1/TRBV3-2	ASSQPGTANTEAF
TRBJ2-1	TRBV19	ASTVGLAGLYNEQF
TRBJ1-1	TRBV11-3	ASSLGRANTEAF
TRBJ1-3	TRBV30	ALALPGRNTIY
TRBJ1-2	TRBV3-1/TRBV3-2	ASSQGSGDVGYT
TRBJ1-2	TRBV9	ASSEGLAYT
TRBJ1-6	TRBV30	AWSYRVSPLH
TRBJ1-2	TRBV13	ASSRQANYGYT
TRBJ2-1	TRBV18	ASSLGQQNEQF
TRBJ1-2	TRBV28	ASSLWGGDYGYT
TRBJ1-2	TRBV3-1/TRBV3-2	ASSQGRVSYGYT
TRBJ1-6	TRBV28	ASRMTGTGAKRGYSPLH
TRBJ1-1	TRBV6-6	ASNKDRGLTEAF
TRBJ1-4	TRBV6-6	ASSYSQGDEKLF
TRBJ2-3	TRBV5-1	ASSLQGQSDTQY
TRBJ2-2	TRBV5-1	ASSYQRTANTGELF
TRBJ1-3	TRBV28	ASSTLGPSSGNTIY
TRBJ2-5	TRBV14	ASSPGLAGETQY
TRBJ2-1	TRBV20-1	SASTGYSGSGANEQF
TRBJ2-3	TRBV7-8	ASSLLTSGMDTQY
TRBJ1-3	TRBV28	ASSPTQRIGNTIY
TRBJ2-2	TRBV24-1	ATNDRRQDHTGELF
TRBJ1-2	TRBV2	ASSAGRGDYGYT
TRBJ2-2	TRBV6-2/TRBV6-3	ASSEGGYTGELF
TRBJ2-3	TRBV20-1	SASSGSGTDTQY
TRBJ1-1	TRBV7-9	ASSLWASENTEAF
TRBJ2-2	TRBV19	ATLRRTSGGNTGELF
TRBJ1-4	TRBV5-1	ASPPAQHNNEKLF
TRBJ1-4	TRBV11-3	ASSFAGQALANDEKLF
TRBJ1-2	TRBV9	ASSVLPGDSYGYT
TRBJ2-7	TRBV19	ASSPDSQDTYEQY
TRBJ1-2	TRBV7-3	ASSRSGQGEYGYT
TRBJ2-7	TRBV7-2	ASSRQGAYEQY
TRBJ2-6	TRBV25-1	ASSEPRTGTGANVLT
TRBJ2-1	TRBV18	ASSPNSGSSYNEQF
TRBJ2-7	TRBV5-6	ASSLAMDSHYENEQY
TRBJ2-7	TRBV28	ASSSSLAGELGGEQY
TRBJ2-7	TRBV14	ASSYSYEQY
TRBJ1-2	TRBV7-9	ASSLVSMKNYGYT
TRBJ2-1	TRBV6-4	ASSDSYGLGPYNEQF
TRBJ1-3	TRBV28	ASREVIAGNTIY
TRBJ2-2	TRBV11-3	ASSLLAGGGGELF